This T cell receptor beta chain appears in the sequencing data of a study of T cells in tumors and immune-related adverse events. The germline gives CDR1 SEHNR, CDR2 FQNEAQ (reference sequence). The CDR3 length is 13 residues. V dropped 3 bases and J dropped 4 bases, with 9 bases sitting between them. Here immunoSEQ multiplex PCR was the method, and the copy in TCRdb shows in-frame clones only, minus some. The sample lists fewer than 25,000 clones; 75% to 95% were seen once. The source was lymph node tissue, collected from a patient treated with anti-PD-1 therapy. The genes are TRBV7-9 and TRBJ1-1; possible D gene TRBD1, 5 bases. The clonotype originates from a female donor with metastatic renal cell carcinoma. CDR3 residues: CASSLFGTTEAFF. The CDR3, as DNA: TGTGCCAGCAGCTTGTTTGGGACCACTGAAGCTTTCTTT.